Listed here are 24 T cell receptor beta chains from one sample, sequenced in a study of vaccination effects on CD4 cells after COVID-19. These TCRs' antigens remain unknown. TCRdb's table, derived via immunoSEQ multiplex PCR, lists solely in-frame clones and lacks some. The sample consists of 20,000 to 25,000 clones, 81% of them appearing once. Within the ViraFEST assay, antigen-specific CD4+ T cells underwent expansion with viral peptide pools prior to sequencing. Culture proceeded for roughly ten days, and CD4+ T cells were then isolated. Subjects were given two BNT162b2 or mRNA-1273 vaccine doses. This sample comprised CD4+ T cells from PBMCs cultured with SARS-CoV-2 spike peptides, obtained after COVID-19 vaccination. The source is a human donor who received a COVID-19 vaccine. Some clones in this sample may be carry-over from other donors' samples.

The chain employs TRBV5-1 and TRBJ1-2, with a possible D match to TRBD1 (6 bases). The V end was cut by 4 bases, the J end by 5 bases, with 21 bases between. This CDR3 has 16 residues. Germline CDR1 SGHRS, CDR2 YFSETQ. CDR3 DNA: TGCGCCAGCAGCCCCGGTGGGGGCTCACGGACATATGGCTACACCTTC. Translated, it gives CASSPGGGSRTYGYTF.

This clone was observed a handful of times. V is TRBV27 and J is TRBJ2-2; D may be TRBD2 (6 bases). Deletions cut 3 bases from V and 2 bases from J, with 7 bases between. CDR3 length: 14 residues. Germline lookup yields CDR1 MNHEY and CDR2 SMNVEV (reference sequence). The DNA for the CDR3 is TGTGCCAGCAGTTTGACTAGAAACACCGGGGAGCTGTTTTTT. Translation gives CASSLTRNTGELFF.

This chain uses TRBV7-2 with TRBJ2-2; D is perhaps TRBD1 or TRBD2 (7 bases each). The ends were cut back, 6 bases at V and 6 bases at J, with 20 bases in the middle. Germline CDR1 reads SGHTA; CDR2 reads FQGNSA. The CDR3 extends over 16 amino acids. Written as DNA, the CDR3 is TGTGCCAGCAGTAACAGACAGGGAGGGAAGTCCGGGGAGCTGTTTTTT. This encodes CASSNRQGGKSGELFF. Full variable domain (missing parts from reference TRBV7-2 and TRBJ2-2): GAGVSQSPSNKVTEKGKDVELRCDPISGHTALYWYRQSLGQGLEFLIYFQGNSAPDKSGLPSDRFSAERTGGSVSTLTIQRTQQEDSAVYLCASSNRQGGKSGELFFGEGSRLTVL.

This chain connects TRBV9 to TRBJ1-1; the D is unclear. The germline V gene encodes CDR1 SGDLS and CDR2 YYNGEE. This CDR3 contains 13 residues. The germline V and J ends were trimmed by 2 bases and 1 base, with 6 bases remaining between them. Here the CDR3 DNA reads TGTGCCAGCAGCGTTACGGGGAACACTGAAGCTTTCTTT. Protein: CASSVTGNTEAFF.

The rearrangement joins TRBV29-1 to TRBJ2-5, with a tentative D call TRBD2 (6 bases). Germline lookup yields CDR1 SQVTM and CDR2 ANQGSEA. The CDR3 has 15 residues. The V and J ends lost 3 bases and 5 bases respectively, with 19 bases between them. In nucleotides, the CDR3 is TGCAGCGTTGAGATCTCTGTTGGCGGGGTTGAGACCCAGTACTTC. It yields the protein CSVEISVGGVETQYF.

CDR3 nucleotides: TGTGCCAGTAGTAACAGGGCGAACACCGGGGAGCTGTTTTTT. Amino acid sequence: CASSNRANTGELFF. The chain uses TRBV19 and TRBJ2-2; possible D gene TRBD1, 6 bases. This CDR3 region has 14 residues. V lost 4 bases to trimming and J lost 0 bases, with 6 bases between them. Germline CDR1 and CDR2: LNHDA and SQIVND (reference sequence). Complete variable domain (other parts from reference TRBV19 and TRBJ2-2): DGGITQSPKYLFRKEGQNVTLSCEQNLNHDAMYWYRQDPGQGLRLIYYSQIVNDFQKGDIAEGYSVSREKKESFPLTVTSAQKNPTAFYLCASSNRANTGELFFGEGSRLTVL.

The rearrangement links TRBV30 to TRBJ1-1, with no clear D. The CDR3 totals 12 residues. Trimming removed 3 bases from V and 1 base from J, with 6 bases in between. From germline, CDR1 is GTSNPN and CDR2 SVGIG (reference sequence). CDR3 sequence: CAWRWGNTEAFF. Here the CDR3 DNA reads TGTGCCTGGAGATGGGGGAACACTGAAGCTTTCTTT.

This chain connects TRBV10-3 to TRBJ1-2, with TRBD1 matching 7 bases. Germline V CDR1 and CDR2: ENHRY, SYGVKD. The J segment lost 4 bases and the V segment lost 0 bases, leaving 5 bases of the junction unmatched. The CDR3 consists of 15 residues. The CDR3 region is CAISESVGQPYGYTF. The CDR3 bases are TGTGCCATCAGTGAGTCGGTGGGACAGCCCTATGGCTACACCTTC.

The V and J genes are TRBV10-1 and TRBJ2-2; a possible D gene is TRBD1 (6 bases). The CDR3 loop spans 14 amino acids. The V gene lost 0 bases and the J gene lost 6 bases, with 8 bases spanning the gap. The germline V gene has CDR1 WNHNN and CDR2 SYGVQD (reference sequence). DNA of the CDR3: TGCGCCAGCAGTGAGTCGACAGGTTCCGGGGAGCTGTTTTTT. This gives the protein CASSESTGSGELFF.

This chain connects TRBV7-3 to TRBJ2-1; D is ambiguous. V was trimmed by 5 bases and J by 6 bases, leaving 20 bases between them. The germline gives CDR1 SGHTA, CDR2 FQGTGA. This CDR3 has 16 residues. CDR3 region: CASSLRAGPPFNEQFF. The CDR3, as DNA: TGTGCCAGCAGCCTAAGAGCTGGGCCCCCCTTCAATGAGCAGTTCTTC.

The chain uses TRBV5-1 and TRBJ2-3; the match to TRBD2 covers 11 bases. CDR1 is SGHRS and CDR2 is YFSETQ in the germline V gene. This CDR3 comprises 17 residues. The V segment lost 4 bases and the J segment 6 bases; nucleotides outside the gene matches: 13. The CDR3 is CASSPGPVAGGPDTQYF. The CDR3 DNA sequence: TGCGCCAGCAGCCCGGGGCCTGTAGCGGGGGGGCCCGATACGCAGTATTTT.

The chain links TRBV15 to TRBJ2-7; TRBD1 agrees at 7 bases. CDR1 LNHNV and CDR2 YYDKDF come from the germline V gene (reference sequence). Trimming cost V 2 bases and J 5 bases; bases outside gene matches: 15. The CDR3 contains 17 residues. This CDR3 reads CATSRPDRTGLRDEQYV. DNA of the CDR3: TGTGCCACCAGCAGACCAGACCGGACAGGCCTAAGGGACGAGCAGTACGTC.

This clone has a single count. The CDR3 protein is CASSSEGGNQPQHF. In DNA form, the CDR3 reads TGCGCCAGCAGCTCCGAGGGAGGCAATCAGCCCCAGCATTTT. This rearrangement joins TRBV5-1 to TRBJ1-5; D call uncertain. The CDR3 has 14 residues. V was cut by 3 bases and J by 2 bases, with 9 bases left in between. The germline CDR1 and CDR2 sequences are SGHRS and YFSETQ.

Written as DNA, the CDR3 is TGTGCCAGCGTCAGGGACAGGGGGCCCTACGAGCAGTACGTC. Translated, it gives CASVRDRGPYEQYV. J is TRBJ2-7 and V is TRBV2, with 12 bases that match TRBD1. Germline CDR1 SNHLY, CDR2 FYNNEI. CDR3 length equals 14 residues. V shed 8 bases and J 2 bases; nucleotides not matched to a gene: 4.

J is TRBJ2-5 and V is TRBV6-6, with 7 bases fitting TRBD2. This CDR3 has 12 amino acids. The V gene's germline CDR1 is MNHNY and CDR2 SVGAGI (reference sequence). Germline trimming cut 8 bases from V and 4 bases from J; bases unmatched to any gene: 4. CDR3 sequence: CASSSGGETQYF. As DNA, the CDR3 is TGTGCCAGCTCTTCGGGGGGAGAGACCCAGTACTTC.

The chain joins TRBV11-2 to TRBJ1-5; D uncertain. V dropped 2 bases and J dropped 7 bases, with 9 bases sitting between them. The germline V gene has CDR1 SGHAT and CDR2 FQNNGV. This CDR3 comprises 13 residues. The CDR3 region has the DNA TGTGCCAGCAGCTTAAGCTGGTGGCAGCCCCAGCATTTT. Translating it yields CASSLSWWQPQHF.

The V gene is TRBV27, the J gene TRBJ1-1, with no clear D. V gave up 5 bases and J gave up 1 base, with 8 bases separating them. Germline V gene sequence: CDR1 MNHEY, CDR2 SMNVEV (reference sequence). The CDR3 consists of 13 residues. CDR3 coding DNA: TGTGCCAGCAGTGAGGTTGCGAACACTGAAGCTTTCTTT. It specifies CASSEVANTEAFF.

The table lists this clone with a few counts. The chain joins TRBV6-6 to TRBJ1-2; 7 bases line up with TRBD1. The CDR3 length is 11 residues. CDR1 is MNHNY and CDR2 is SVGAGI in the germline V gene (reference sequence). Losses at the gene ends were 10 bases for V and 5 bases for J; bases not matched to a gene: 4. CDR3 amino acids: CAIRGEYGYTF. CDR3 coding DNA: TGTGCCATCAGGGGGGAGTATGGCTACACCTTC.

The J gene is TRBJ1-5, the V gene TRBV6-6; D is undetermined. Trimming left V 2 bases short and J 3 bases short, with 8 bases between. The CDR3 runs to 14 residues. CDR1 is MNHNY and CDR2 is SVGAGI in the germline V gene (reference sequence). The CDR3 spells CASSYAPYNQPQHF. The CDR3 nucleotides are TGTGCCAGCAGTTACGCCCCGTACAATCAGCCCCAGCATTTT.

The rearrangement links TRBV5-1 to TRBJ2-2; 7 bases are a match to TRBD1. Germline V CDR1 and CDR2: SGHRS, YFSETQ. This CDR3 spans 15 amino acids. The junction had 6 bases not matched to a gene; V was cut back by 4 bases and J by 3 bases. The CDR3 nucleotides are TGCGCCAGCAGCGACATTACAGGGGACACCGGGGAGCTGTTTTTT. Protein product: CASSDITGDTGELFF. The full variable domain, its missing parts supplied by reference TRBV5-1 and TRBJ2-2, is KAGVTQTPRYLIKTRGQQVTLSCSPISGHRSVSWYQQTPGQGLQFLFEYFSETQRNKGNFPGRFSGRQFSNSRSEMNVSTLELGDSALYLCASSDITGDTGELFFGEGSRLTVL.

The CDR3 nucleotides read TGTGCCAGCGGCAAAGAACAGACACGGAATTCACCCCTCCACTTT. It translates to CASGKEQTRNSPLHF. The rearrangement links TRBV9 to TRBJ1-6; D gene ambiguous. Germline V CDR1 and CDR2: SGDLS, YYNGEE. Between the trimmed V and J ends, which lost 7 bases and 7 bases, there was a span of 18 bases. The CDR3 is made up of 15 amino acids.

The rearrangement uses TRBV9 and TRBJ1-2, with D unclear. V was cut by 2 bases and J by 2 bases, with 10 bases left in between. The CDR3 runs 14 residues. In germline, CDR1 is SGDLS, CDR2 YYNGEE. In DNA form, the CDR3 reads TGTGCCAGCAGCGTCAACAGCCTGAACTATGGCTACACCTTC. Its protein is CASSVNSLNYGYTF. Combining the CDR3 with reference TRBV9 and TRBJ1-2 gives the whole variable domain DSGVTQTPKHLITATGQRVTLRCSPRSGDLSVYWYQQSLDQGLQFLIQYYNGEERAKGNILERFSAQQFPDLHSELNLSSLELGDSALYFCASSVNSLNYGYTFGSGTRLTVV.

This chain connects TRBV2 to TRBJ2-6; the match to TRBD1 covers 11 bases. V lost 6 bases and J lost 3; bases outside the gene matches: 10. Germline CDR1 SNHLY, CDR2 FYNNEI. The CDR3 consists of 18 residues. This chain's CDR3 is CASRGRDRGVFGANVLTF. The CDR3 nucleotides are TGTGCCAGCAGGGGTCGGGACAGGGGGGTTTTTGGGGCCAACGTCCTGACTTTC. Using reference TRBV2 and TRBJ2-6 for the parts outside the CDR3, the full variable domain is EPEVTQTPSHQVTQMGQEVILRCVPISNHLYFYWYRQILGQKVEFLVSFYNNEISEKSEIFDDQFSVERPDGSNFTLKIRSTKLEDSAMYFCASRGRDRGVFGANVLTFGAGSRLTVL.

V is TRBV2 and J is TRBJ2-5, with TRBD1 matching over 11 bases. V shed 7 bases and J 3 bases; nucleotides not matched to a gene: 4. This CDR3 has 14 amino acids. Germline V lookup: CDR1 SNHLY, CDR2 FYNNEI. Here the CDR3 reads CASNPGQGEETQYF. The CDR3 DNA sequence: TGTGCCAGCAATCCGGGACAGGGGGAAGAGACCCAGTACTTC.